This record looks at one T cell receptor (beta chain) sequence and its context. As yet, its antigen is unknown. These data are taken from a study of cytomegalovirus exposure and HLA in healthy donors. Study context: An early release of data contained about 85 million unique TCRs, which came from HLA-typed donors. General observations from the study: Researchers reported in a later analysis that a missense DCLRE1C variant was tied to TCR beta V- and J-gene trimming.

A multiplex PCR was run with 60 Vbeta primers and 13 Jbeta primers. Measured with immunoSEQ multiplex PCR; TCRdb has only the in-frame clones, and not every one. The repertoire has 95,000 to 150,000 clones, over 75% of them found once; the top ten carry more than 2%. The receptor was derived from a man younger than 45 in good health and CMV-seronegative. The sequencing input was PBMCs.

The CDR3 nucleotides are TGTGCCAGCAGTTCAGCGGTCGTGAACACCGGGGAGCTGTTTTTT. Protein sequence: CASSSAVVNTGELFF. The chain recombines TRBV28 with TRBJ2-2; D is perhaps TRBD2 (5 bases). The CDR3 length is 15 residues. Trimming left V 4 bases short and J 1 base short, with 10 bases between. The germline V gene encodes CDR1 MDHEN and CDR2 SYDVKM.